This entry lists 19 T cell receptor beta chains sequenced from one sample in a study of beta chain features in type 1 diabetes (dated by TCRdb to the late 2010s). Libraries were made using the immunoSEQ multiplex PCR assay. The High Capacity cDNA Reverse Transcription Kit was used to reverse transcribe all of the isolated RNA, meaning that expressed TCRB transcripts were what got sequenced. Entries here come from immuneACCESS through TCRdb and include only in-frame sequences with V and J called. Some clones fail to appear in such tables; in the studies checked, an unresolved V gene covers under half of the shortfall, and the cause of the remainder is unknown. In this sample the table shows 860,000 or so clones, 15% to 20% of which occur a single time. Together, the top ten hold 0.023% of the sample. Sequences were obtained from naive CD4+ T cells from blood. In light of the paper, this sample's cell subset or site label describes: true naive CD4+ T cells. The receptor set was obtained from a woman under 30 in good health.

V is TRBV6-1 and J is TRBJ1-5, with D possibly matching TRBD1 (6 bases). This CDR3 is built from 16 residues. V was trimmed by 4 bases and J by 7 bases, leaving 20 bases between them. Germline CDR1 is MNHNS and CDR2 is SASEGT. This chain's CDR3 is CASSGLATGFGQPQHF. CDR3 DNA: TGTGCCAGCAGTGGATTGGCCACAGGGTTCGGGCAGCCCCAGCATTTT.

The V call is TRBV7-8, the J call TRBJ1-2; no firm D call. V lost 1 base to trimming and J lost 4 bases, with 13 bases between them. CDR1 is SGHVS, CDR2 FQNEAQ, per germline. The CDR3 spans 15 residues. As DNA, the CDR3 is TGTGCCAGCAGCTTAGACATTTCCCATTCCTATGGCTACACCTTC. It translates to CASSLDISHSYGYTF.

This chain joins TRBV5-1 and TRBJ2-6, with 7 positions matching TRBD1. Germline V gene data show CDR1 as SGHRS and CDR2 as YFSETQ. The trim removed 4 bases at V and 0 bases at J, leaving 10 bases unmatched. The CDR3 loop spans 18 amino acids. The CDR3 here is CASSRGQETVSGANVLTF. The CDR3 DNA is TGCGCCAGCAGCCGTGGACAGGAAACAGTCTCTGGGGCCAACGTCCTGACTTTC.

The J gene is TRBJ1-4, the V gene TRBV7-9; D unresolved. This CDR3 is built from 15 residues. Germline CDR1 SEHNR, CDR2 FQNEAQ (reference sequence). V was shortened by 7 bases and J by 3 bases, with 15 bases between the two germline ends. The CDR3 reads CASTDQGRPNEKLFF. DNA of the CDR3: TGTGCCAGCACCGACCAAGGGAGGCCTAATGAAAAACTGTTTTTT.

This clone was seen more than once but under ten times. This sequence joins TRBV19 and TRBJ2-2, with 8 nucleotides matching TRBD1. V shed 6 bases and J 2 bases; nucleotides not matched to a gene: 8. CDR1 LNHDA and CDR2 SQIVND come from the germline V gene (reference sequence). The CDR3 has 16 amino acids. CDR3 in DNA: TGTGCCAGTAGCCGCCCGGGACAGGCAAACACCGGGGAGCTGTTTTTT. It codes for CASSRPGQANTGELFF.

Here the CDR3 reads CASSLGHNSETQYF. The CDR3 DNA sequence: TGTGCCAGCAGCTTAGGTCATAATTCCGAGACCCAGTACTTC. The chain links TRBV7-9 to TRBJ2-5; D uncertain. V dropped 1 base and J dropped 5 bases, with 11 bases sitting between them. This CDR3 has 14 amino acids. From germline, CDR1 is SEHNR and CDR2 FQNEAQ (reference sequence).

This clone was observed at least ten times. V usage is TRBV7-9 and J usage is TRBJ2-1; 9 bases match TRBD1. The CDR3 covers 14 residues. Germline V gene sequence: CDR1 SEHNR, CDR2 FQNEAQ (reference sequence). The V gene end was trimmed by 8 bases and the J gene end by 6 bases; junction bases not matched to a gene: 8. The CDR3 loop reads CASGRGQGSNEQFF. The CDR3 nucleotides are TGTGCCAGCGGCCGGGGACAGGGATCCAATGAGCAGTTCTTC.

This clone was detected only a few times. This chain links TRBV6-6 with TRBJ1-4, with D perhaps matching TRBD1 (5 bases). The CDR3 runs 13 residues. The V gene's germline CDR1 is MNHNY and CDR2 SVGAGI (reference sequence). Trimming took off 6 bases at V and 8 bases at J, with 13 bases between the two ends. The CDR3 region has the DNA TGTGCCAGCAGCCCCAGGGTATTGGAAAAACTGTTTTTT. This sequence encodes CASSPRVLEKLFF.

This clone has only a few counts. V and J are TRBV11-2 and TRBJ1-1; the D is unclear. The length of the CDR3 is 14 residues. Trimming cost V 1 base and J 5 bases, with 11 bases left between them. Germline CDR1 and CDR2: SGHAT and FQNNGV. The CDR3 DNA reads TGTGCCAGCAGCTTAGTCCGGGGAGGAACTGAAGCTTTCTTT. Its translation: CASSLVRGGTEAFF.

This chain links TRBV6-5 with TRBJ2-5; D remains ambiguous. CDR3 length: 13 amino acids. Germline CDR1 reads MNHEY; CDR2 reads SVGAGI. Trimming took off 7 bases at V and 1 base at J, with 10 bases between the two ends. CDR3 sequence (DNA): TGTGCCAGCAAACGGGCCTTCCAAGAGACCCAGTACTTC. Amino acids: CASKRAFQETQYF.

A few counts support this clone. The genes are TRBV6-5 and TRBJ1-5; no clear D. The ends were cut back, 8 bases at V and 1 base at J, with 9 bases in the middle. The germline V gene encodes CDR1 MNHEY and CDR2 SVGAGI. This CDR3 has 13 residues. The CDR3 loop is CASRGSSNQPQHF. For the CDR3, the DNA is TGTGCCAGCCGGGGTTCGAGCAATCAGCCCCAGCATTTT.

This clone was found a few times. One junction end does not reproduce the germline sequence, and a read error may be involved. The chain joins TRBV16 to TRBJ2-7; D perhaps matches TRBD2 (6 bases). CDR1 and CDR2 (germline): KGHSY, FQNENV. CDR3 length: 12 amino acids. The CDR3 region is CASSQWVGTVLF. The DNA of the CDR3 is TGTGCCAGCAGCCAATGGGTTGGGACTGTACTCTTC.

This clone was recorded a few times. The genes are TRBV11-2 and TRBJ2-5, with D perhaps matching TRBD1 (5 bases). V lost 0 bases and J lost 5, with 13 bases in between. The CDR3 has 15 residues. Per the germline V gene, CDR1 is SGHAT and CDR2 is FQNNGV. This chain's CDR3 is CASSLDPIGAETQYF. The CDR3 DNA reads TGTGCCAGCAGCTTAGATCCTATAGGGGCCGAGACCCAGTACTTC. The full variable domain, rest sourced from reference TRBV11-2 and TRBJ2-5, is EAGVAQSPRYKIIEKRQSVAFWCNPISGHATLYWYQQILGQGPKLLIQFQNNGVVDDSQLPKDRFSAERLKGVDSTLKIQPAKLEDSAVYLCASSLDPIGAETQYFGPGTRLLVL.

This clone was detected only a few times. The rearrangement links TRBV28 to TRBJ1-2; tentatively, D is TRBD1 (6 bases). Trimming shortened V by 3 bases and J by 5 bases, and 16 bases separated the two germline ends. Germline lookup yields CDR1 MDHEN and CDR2 SYDVKM. The length of the CDR3 is 15 residues. The CDR3: CASSFQFGTSYGYTF. Here the CDR3 DNA reads TGTGCCAGCAGTTTCCAGTTCGGGACAAGTTATGGCTACACCTTC.

As concerns this clone: The sample contains more than one DNA sequence encoding this CDR3. The genes are TRBV9 and TRBJ2-1; TRBD2 aligns across 13 bases. V shed 0 bases, J shed 6 bases, and the junction held 0 bases outside the gene matches. The CDR3 extends over 15 amino acids. CDR1 and CDR2 (germline): SGDLS, YYNGEE. For the CDR3, the DNA is TGTGCCAGCAGCGTAGGACTAGCGGGAGGCAATGAGCAGTTCTTC. Protein: CASSVGLAGGNEQFF.

This clone occurred a few times. The gene calls are TRBV7-9 and TRBJ2-7; TRBD1 aligns across 11 bases. CDR3 length equals 13 residues. The germline V gene has CDR1 SEHNR and CDR2 FQNEAQ (reference sequence). V dropped 7 bases and J dropped 7; count of bases not matched to a gene: 6. In DNA form, the CDR3 reads TGTGCCAGCAAAGGACAGGGGGCAGTTGAGCAGTACTTC. It is translated as CASKGQGAVEQYF.

This clone was seen a handful of times. This chain connects TRBV11-2 to TRBJ2-4; maybe TRBD1 (5 bases). Germline lookup yields CDR1 SGHAT and CDR2 FQNNGV. The CDR3 consists of 18 residues. V dropped 3 bases and J dropped 0 bases, with 18 bases sitting between them. The CDR3, as DNA: TGTGCCAGCAGCTTTGGGCCCACAGGACCACTAGCCAAAAACATTCAGTACTTC. It yields the protein CASSFGPTGPLAKNIQYF.

This clone was counted only a few times. This rearrangement joins TRBV7-3 to TRBJ2-1; no clear D. Deletions cut 1 base from V and 4 bases from J, with 5 bases between. CDR3 length: 13 amino acids. Germline V CDR1 and CDR2: SGHTA, FQGTGA. For the CDR3, the DNA is TGTGCCAGCAGCTTAAACGCGTACAATGAGCAGTTCTTC. It encodes CASSLNAYNEQFF.

As to this clone: Relative to the germline gene, one junction end is altered; a read error may explain this. V and J are TRBV28 and TRBJ2-7; D call uncertain. The CDR3 has 12 amino acids. Germline values: CDR1 MDHEN, CDR2 SYDVKM. The CDR3 DNA reads TGTGCCAGCAGCACCCTTCGTTACGAGCAGGACTTC. Translation: CASSTLRYEQDF.